Following are 8 T cell receptor beta chains from one sample sequenced in a study of Tregs in tolerant kidney transplant recipients. Profiled with immunoSEQ multiplex PCR; TCRdb holds only in-frame clones, not every one. The sample has under 100,000 clones, roughly nine tenths seen once. The sample comprised CD8+ T cells from blood. These receptors were taken from a human donor in good health.

The chain couples TRBV6-4 to TRBJ2-1; 13 nucleotides line up with TRBD2. The CDR3 extends over 14 amino acids. Germline V lookup: CDR1 MRHNA, CDR2 SNTAGT. V trimming: 3 bases; J trimming: 8 bases; junction bases outside the gene matches: 1. CDR3 residues: CASSELAGGDEQFF. CDR3 nucleotide sequence: TGTGCCAGCAGTGAACTAGCGGGAGGGGATGAGCAGTTCTTC.

The V call is TRBV6-5, the J call TRBJ2-7, with D unclear. Germline assignment: CDR1 MNHEY and CDR2 SVGAGI. This CDR3 has 14 amino acids. The V end lost 1 base, the J end lost 0 bases, and 7 bases lay between the germline ends. This CDR3 is CASSYFGPSYEQYF. CDR3 sequence (DNA): TGTGCCAGCAGTTACTTCGGTCCCTCCTACGAGCAGTACTTC.

The CDR3 nucleotides are TGTGCCACCAGCGTCGGACAGTTACTCGAATTAGGGGATACGCAGTATTTT. It yields the protein CATSVGQLLELGDTQYF. V gene TRBV15 combines with J gene TRBJ2-3; a possible D gene is TRBD1 (6 bases). V lost 5 bases to trimming and J lost 6 bases, with 24 bases between them. CDR3 length: 17 residues. The germline V gene encodes CDR1 LNHNV and CDR2 YYDKDF (reference sequence).

This chain uses TRBV13 with TRBJ1-1, with TRBD1 identical over 7 bases. Unmatched junction bases numbered 3, after V lost 3 bases and J lost 2 bases. The CDR3 length is 14 residues. Germline values: CDR1 PRHDT, CDR2 FYEKMQ (reference sequence). The CDR3 bases are TGTGCCAGCAGCTTCGACAGGGCTAACACTGAAGCTTTCTTT. It codes for CASSFDRANTEAFF.

The chain combines TRBV30 with TRBJ1-4; no clear D gene. The germline V and J ends were trimmed by 7 bases and 4 bases, with 13 bases remaining between them. Germline CDR1 is GTSNPN and CDR2 is SVGIG (reference sequence). This CDR3 spans 13 amino acids. The CDR3 sequence: CAFGRGSNEKLFF. The DNA of the CDR3 is TGTGCCTTTGGTCGAGGGAGTAATGAAAAACTGTTTTTT.

The V gene is TRBV6-4, the J gene TRBJ2-3; D is ambiguous. Germline CDR1 reads MRHNA; CDR2 reads SNTAGT. V dropped 5 bases and J dropped 2 bases, with 8 bases sitting between them. The CDR3 contains 13 residues. CDR3 nucleotide sequence: TGTGCCAGCAGTAACCGCGTCACAGATACGCAGTATTTT. This translates into CASSNRVTDTQYF.

V usage is TRBV6-4 and J usage is TRBJ1-2, with D maybe TRBD1 (5 bases). Trimming took 6 bases from V and 4 from J, leaving 15 bases between them. CDR1 and CDR2 from the germline V gene are MRHNA and SNTAGT. This CDR3 spans 14 amino acids. CDR3 sequence: CASSGGEGSYGYTF. The CDR3 DNA is TGTGCCAGCAGCGGAGGGGAAGGGAGCTATGGCTACACCTTC.

V gene TRBV7-8 combines with J gene TRBJ2-2, with 7 bases lining up with TRBD2. V was pared by 5 bases and J by 3 bases, with 3 bases of the junction left unmatched. Germline CDR1 reads SGHVS; CDR2 reads FQNEAQ. The CDR3 length is 14 residues. The CDR3 loop reads CASSVAGDTGELFF. In DNA, the CDR3 is TGTGCCAGCAGCGTCGCGGGGGACACCGGGGAGCTGTTTTTT.